The 11 T cell receptor beta chains given below trace back to one sample, sequenced in a study of cytomegalovirus exposure and HLA in healthy donors. The PCR contained 60 Vbeta and 13 Jbeta primers. Method: immunoSEQ multiplex PCR; TCRdb's copy keeps in-frame clones and lacks some. The data contain about 98,000 clones, 63% of them singletons. Sequenced: PBMCs. These receptors all stem from a human donor in good health.

This sequence joins TRBV19 and TRBJ2-3; 14 bases are shared with TRBD2. This CDR3 comprises 15 residues. Trimming took 5 bases from V and 4 from J; bases not matched to a gene: 2. CDR1 is LNHDA, CDR2 SQIVND, per germline (reference sequence). This chain's CDR3 is CASSWTSGGSDTQYF. As DNA, the CDR3 is TGTGCCAGTAGTTGGACTAGCGGGGGGTCAGATACGCAGTATTTT.

The chain joins TRBV19 to TRBJ2-7, with D possibly TRBD1 on 5 matching bases. The V end was cut by 6 bases, the J end by 2 bases, with 8 bases between. The CDR3 covers 12 residues. Germline-derived CDR1 and CDR2 are LNHDA and SQIVND (reference sequence). CDR3 coding DNA: TGTGCCAGTAGAGACAGAGCCTACGAGCAGTACTTC. This codes for CASRDRAYEQYF.

This chain links TRBV19 with TRBJ1-1; no clear D. The CDR3 sequence is 15 residues long. Germline-derived CDR1 and CDR2 are LNHDA and SQIVND (reference sequence). V was clipped by 6 bases and J by 1 base, with 15 bases between them. CDR3 bases: TGTGCCAGTAGCATGTGGGCAGCCACGAACACTGAAGCTTTCTTT. It encodes CASSMWAATNTEAFF.

The gene calls are TRBV7-9 and TRBJ2-4; possible D gene TRBD2, 7 bases. The CDR3 length is 14 residues. The V end was cut by 5 bases, the J end by 7 bases, with 15 bases between. Germline V gene sequence: CDR1 SEHNR, CDR2 FQNEAQ (reference sequence). The chain's CDR3 is CASSQGGGRNIQYF. The CDR3 region has the DNA TGTGCCAGCAGCCAAGGGGGGGGACGGAACATTCAGTACTTC.

CDR3 in DNA: TGTGCCTGGAGCCGGGGACAGATGAACACTGAAGCTTTCTTT. It yields the protein CAWSRGQMNTEAFF. V gene TRBV30 combines with J gene TRBJ1-1; 7 nucleotides agree with TRBD1. The V gene's germline CDR1 is GTSNPN and CDR2 SVGIG (reference sequence). The CDR3 spans 14 residues. V was pared by 3 bases and J by 0 bases, with 4 bases of the junction left unmatched. The full variable domain, its missing parts supplied by reference TRBV30 and TRBJ1-1, is SQTIHQWPATLVQPVGSPLSLECTVEGTSNPNLYWYRQAAGRGLQLLFYSVGIGQISSEVPQNLSASRPQDRQFILSSKKLLLSDSGFYLCAWSRGQMNTEAFFGQGTRLTVV.

V gene TRBV30 combines with J gene TRBJ2-7, with a possible D match to TRBD2 (6 bases). The CDR3 is 14 amino acids. Looked up from germline, CDR1 is GTSNPN and CDR2 is SVGIG (reference sequence). Trimming cost V 4 bases and J 0 bases, with 13 bases left between them. The CDR3 sequence: CAWKGLLSSYEQYF. CDR3 nucleotides: TGTGCCTGGAAGGGACTGTTAAGCTCCTACGAGCAGTACTTC. Based on the CDR3 plus reference TRBV30 and TRBJ2-7, the full variable domain is SQTIHQWPATLVQPVGSPLSLECTVEGTSNPNLYWYRQAAGRGLQLLFYSVGIGQISSEVPQNLSASRPQDRQFILSSKKLLLSDSGFYLCAWKGLLSSYEQYFGPGTRLTVT.

The rearrangement uses TRBV5-1 and TRBJ2-5; D remains ambiguous. V was pared by 5 bases and J by 2 bases, with 16 bases between. CDR1 is SGHRS and CDR2 is YFSETQ in the germline V gene. The CDR3 sequence is 15 residues long. This CDR3 is CASRGRLGPQETQYF. CDR3 sequence (DNA): TGCGCCAGCAGGGGTCGCTTGGGCCCTCAAGAGACCCAGTACTTC. Complete variable domain (other parts from reference TRBV5-1 and TRBJ2-5): KAGVTQTPRYLIKTRGQQVTLSCSPISGHRSVSWYQQTPGQGLQFLFEYFSETQRNKGNFPGRFSGRQFSNSRSEMNVSTLELGDSALYLCASRGRLGPQETQYFGPGTRLLVL.

V is TRBV28 and J is TRBJ1-5, with 8 bases matching TRBD1. Germline V gene data show CDR1 as MDHEN and CDR2 as SYDVKM. V gave up 9 bases and J gave up 0 bases; unmatched junction bases: 16. CDR3 length equals 18 residues. CDR3 amino acids: CASLPWTGMGASNQPQHF. As DNA, the CDR3 is TGTGCCAGTTTACCGTGGACAGGGATGGGGGCTAGCAATCAGCCCCAGCATTTT.

This clone has a handful of counts. The chain is built from TRBV9 and TRBJ2-2; 7 bases agree with TRBD2. The CDR3 sequence is 15 residues long. Germline-derived CDR1 and CDR2 are SGDLS and YYNGEE. Trimming at V came to 3 bases and at J to 5 bases, leaving 7 bases not matched to a gene. As DNA, the CDR3 is TGTGCCAGCAGCGCGGGACTACCAACTACCGGGGAGCTGTTTTTT. This encodes CASSAGLPTTGELFF.

The chain carries TRBV14 and TRBJ2-1; no definite D call. CDR1 is SGHDN, CDR2 FVKESK, per germline. The ends were cut back, 4 bases at V and 8 bases at J, with 15 bases in the middle. This CDR3 spans 14 amino acids. The CDR3 is CASSRLRVADEQFF. CDR3 nucleotide sequence: TGTGCCAGCAGCCGCCTCCGGGTCGCCGATGAGCAGTTCTTC.

The chain recombines TRBV2 with TRBJ2-7, with D tentatively TRBD1 (6 bases). CDR1 is SNHLY and CDR2 is FYNNEI in the germline V gene. CDR3 length: 17 amino acids. The V end lost 3 bases, the J end lost 0 bases, and 18 bases lay between the germline ends. The CDR3 sequence: CASSDKGHPRDSYEQYF. The CDR3, as DNA: TGTGCCAGCAGTGATAAGGGACACCCACGGGACTCCTACGAGCAGTACTTC.